These T cell receptor beta chains were read from a single sample in a study of T-cell memory formation after mild COVID-19. MiXCR was run by TCRdb on the 5' RACE reads, yielding one entry per CDR3 protein. The sample contains 360,000 or so distinct CDR3 sequences, around 28% of which appear only once. The sequenced sample was PBMCs or a T cell subset sorted from them (not recorded which). These receptors originate from an adult woman who had mild COVID-19 (a few samples of this study predate the infection). Cell type and time point are not known. CDR3s include the opening cysteine and the closing phenylalanine or tryptophan.

v_gene | CDR3aa
TRBV7-6 | CASSPRQTSGVADTQYF
TRBV15 | CATSSRLAGSTDTQYF
TRBV18 | CASSPGPPRDQPQHF
TRBV11-3 | CASSSYLAGGDGYTF
TRBV19 | CASSMSRTGKLSGANVLTF
TRBV24-1 | CATSVPGGFSTDTQYF
TRBV5-6 | CASSLAGQSSYNEQFF
TRBV7-9 | CASSAMGGASHEQFF
TRBV5-1 | CASSLSGRGQGVTEAFF
TRBV6-5 | CASRGRAVYEQYF
TRBV6-5 | CASRGLNNEQFF
TRBV20-1 | CSASAPSSGRGYEQYF
TRBV21-1 | CASSKDGQGVHEQYF
TRBV28 | CATRGLADTDYEQYF
TRBV7-2 | CASSPRMGGLSGYTF
TRBV6-5 | CASISTGGPNEQFF
TRBV15 | CATSRDGDRGLDTQYF
TRBV20-1 | CSATGWDTQYF
TRBV19 | CASRRGLLSEQYF
TRBV18 | CASSPPSGQETQYF
TRBV19 | CASSITWRGQGTNTEAFF
TRBV27 | CASSFLPVQEETQYF
TRBV29-1 | CSVEGAGLNEQFF
TRBV12-3/TRBV12-4 | CASSGIGDREIYGYTF
TRBV7-3 | CASSLGPVWPQHF
TRBV27 | CASSLQGKGETQYF
TRBV6-2/TRBV6-3 | CASSYSGTLAGPSSYNEQFF
TRBV2 | CASKADRVNGYTF
TRBV20-1 | CSARDIRSDSGANVLTF
TRBV6-5 | CATKYSGSSYNEQFF
TRBV10-3 | CATPNDRVDYGYTF
TRBV15 | CATSRDRGPEKLFF
TRBV4-1 | CASSQDRSGREQYF
TRBV20-1 | CSAYEPGERGYGYTF
TRBV24-1 | CATSDFPGQDEQFF
TRBV2 | CASSEQGVADTQYF
TRBV7-9 | CASSPYWTNEQFF